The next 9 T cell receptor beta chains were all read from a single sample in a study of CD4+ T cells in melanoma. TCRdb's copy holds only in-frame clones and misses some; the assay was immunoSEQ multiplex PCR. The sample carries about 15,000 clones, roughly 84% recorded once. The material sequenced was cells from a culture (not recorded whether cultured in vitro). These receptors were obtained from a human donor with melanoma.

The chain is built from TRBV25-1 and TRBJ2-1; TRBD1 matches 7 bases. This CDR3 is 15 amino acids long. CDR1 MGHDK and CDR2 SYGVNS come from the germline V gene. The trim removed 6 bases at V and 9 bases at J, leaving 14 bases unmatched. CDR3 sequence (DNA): TGTGCCAGCAGCCCGGCGAGGGGGCCGGGCATTGAGCAGTTCTTC. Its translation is CASSPARGPGIEQFF.

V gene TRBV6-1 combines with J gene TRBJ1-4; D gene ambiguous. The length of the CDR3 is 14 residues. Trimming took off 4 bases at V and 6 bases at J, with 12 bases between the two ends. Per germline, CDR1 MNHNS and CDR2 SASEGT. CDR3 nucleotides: TGTGCCAGCAGTGTGGCCGGCTGGGATGAAAAACTGTTTTTT. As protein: CASSVAGWDEKLFF.

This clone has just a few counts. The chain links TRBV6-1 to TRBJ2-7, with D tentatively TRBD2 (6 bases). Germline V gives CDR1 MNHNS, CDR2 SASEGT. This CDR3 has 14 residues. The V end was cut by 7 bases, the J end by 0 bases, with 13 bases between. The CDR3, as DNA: TGTGCCAGCACCTTGACCGGGAGCTCCTACGAGCAGTACTTC. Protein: CASTLTGSSYEQYF.

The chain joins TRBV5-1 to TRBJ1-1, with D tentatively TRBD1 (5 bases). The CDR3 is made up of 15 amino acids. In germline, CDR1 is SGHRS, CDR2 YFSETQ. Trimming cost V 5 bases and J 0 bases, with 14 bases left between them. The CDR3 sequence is CASRERQYLNTEAFF. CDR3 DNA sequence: TGCGCCAGCAGGGAGAGACAGTACCTGAACACTGAAGCTTTCTTT.

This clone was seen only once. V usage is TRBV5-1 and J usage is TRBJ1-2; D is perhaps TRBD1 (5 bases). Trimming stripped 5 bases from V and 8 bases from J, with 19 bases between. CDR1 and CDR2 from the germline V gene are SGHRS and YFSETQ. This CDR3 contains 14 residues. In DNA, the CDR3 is TGCGCCAGCAGATACGGGACGGATCAGAGAGGCTACACCTTC. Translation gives CASRYGTDQRGYTF.

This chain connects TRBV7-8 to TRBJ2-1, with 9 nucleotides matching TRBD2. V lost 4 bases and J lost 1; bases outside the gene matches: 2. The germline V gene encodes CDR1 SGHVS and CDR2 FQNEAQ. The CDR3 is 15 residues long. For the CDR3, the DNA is TGTGCCAGCAGCTCGCGGGGGGGGTCCTACAATGAGCAGTTCTTC. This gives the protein CASSSRGGSYNEQFF.

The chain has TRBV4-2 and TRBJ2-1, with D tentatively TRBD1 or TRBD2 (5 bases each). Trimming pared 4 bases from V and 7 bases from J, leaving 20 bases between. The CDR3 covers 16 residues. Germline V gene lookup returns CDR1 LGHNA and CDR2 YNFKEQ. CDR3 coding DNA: TGTGCCAGCAGCCCCTTAGGGACGGGGCCCTCGAATGAGCAGTTCTTC. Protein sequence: CASSPLGTGPSNEQFF.

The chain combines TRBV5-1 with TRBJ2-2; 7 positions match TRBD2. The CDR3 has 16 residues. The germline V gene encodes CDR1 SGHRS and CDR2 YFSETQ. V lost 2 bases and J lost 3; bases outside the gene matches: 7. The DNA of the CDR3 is TGCGCCAGCAGCTTCCCAGCGGGGTACTACACCGGGGAGCTGTTTTTT. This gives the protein CASSFPAGYYTGELFF.

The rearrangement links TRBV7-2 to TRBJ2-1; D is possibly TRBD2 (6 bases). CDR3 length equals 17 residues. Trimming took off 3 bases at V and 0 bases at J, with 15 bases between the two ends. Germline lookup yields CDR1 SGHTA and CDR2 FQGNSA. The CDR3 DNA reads TGTGCCAGCAGCTTGGTAACCGGGACTCTCTCCTACAATGAGCAGTTCTTC. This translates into CASSLVTGTLSYNEQFF.